Shown below are 24 T cell receptor beta chains from a single sample sequenced in a study of T-cell reconstitution after alpha-beta-depleted transplantation in children. Preparation of the TCRbeta library was carried out with unique molecular identifiers. TCRdb independently ran MiXCR on the PCR reads; one entry per CDR3 protein. The profile shows about 540,000 distinct CDR3 sequences, around 17% of them singletons. This material consisted of PBMCs from the stem cell graft donor, taken from the stem cell graft. These receptor sequences come from a human donor who donated a stem cell graft to a child with acute lymphoblastic leukemia.

This clonotype was seen many times. DNA for the CDR3: TGTGCCAGCAGCTTAGGAGGGTCCAATTCACCCCTCCACTTT. This sequence encodes CASSLGGSNSPLHF. The chain combines TRBV7-3 with TRBJ1-6, with D hard to call. In germline, CDR1 is SGHTA, CDR2 FQGTGA. There are 14 residues in the CDR3. Trimming removed 2 bases at V and 7 bases at J, with 9 bases between.

The J gene is TRBJ2-5, the V gene TRBV10-3; D is possibly TRBD1 (7 bases). V lost 5 bases and J lost 5, with 18 bases in between. Germline-derived CDR1 and CDR2 are ENHRY and SYGVKD. The CDR3 runs 15 residues. The chain's CDR3 is CAISRGTVMGETQYF. The CDR3 DNA follows: TGTGCCATCAGTCGGGGGACAGTCATGGGGGAGACCCAGTACTTC.

This clonotype has just a few counts. V and J are TRBV4-1 and TRBJ1-6; D may be TRBD1 (6 bases). The V gene lost 0 bases and the J gene lost 3 bases, with 9 bases spanning the gap. The CDR3 totals 16 residues. Germline CDR1 reads MGHRA; CDR2 reads YSYEKL. The CDR3 is CASSQDQGHYNSPLHF. The DNA of the CDR3 is TGCGCCAGCAGCCAAGATCAGGGGCACTATAATTCACCCCTCCACTTT.

This clonotype was counted only a few times. CDR3 protein: CASSLTTADEQFF. The CDR3 nucleotides read TGTGCCAGCAGCTTAACTACGGCGGATGAGCAGTTCTTC. The chain recombines TRBV7-9 with TRBJ2-1; D call uncertain. Trimming stripped 2 bases from V and 8 bases from J, with 10 bases between. Germline-derived CDR1 and CDR2 are SEHNR and FQNEAQ (reference sequence). The CDR3 has 13 residues.

In its sample, this clonotype was seen a few times. The V gene is TRBV11-2, the J gene TRBJ1-3; weak D call: TRBD1 (6 bases). The CDR3 has 18 amino acids. The V gene lost 5 bases and the J gene lost 1 base, with 21 bases spanning the gap. Germline V gene lookup returns CDR1 SGHAT and CDR2 FQNNGV. The CDR3 nucleotides are TGTGCCAGCAGCCACGGCGGAAGGGGGACGAAGTCTGGAAACACCATATATTTT. Translating it yields CASSHGGRGTKSGNTIYF. Combining the CDR3 with reference TRBV11-2 and TRBJ1-3 gives the whole variable domain EAGVAQSPRYKIIEKRQSVAFWCNPISGHATLYWYQQILGQGPKLLIQFQNNGVVDDSQLPKDRFSAERLKGVDSTLKIQPAKLEDSAVYLCASSHGGRGTKSGNTIYFGEGSWLTVV.

The V call is TRBV7-3, the J call TRBJ2-7, with D possibly being TRBD2 (5 bases). This CDR3 has 13 residues. V was clipped by 5 bases and J by 5 bases, with 13 bases between them. Looked up from germline, CDR1 is SGHTA and CDR2 is FQGTGA. This chain's CDR3 is CASSPAVDHEQYF. For the CDR3, the DNA is TGTGCCAGCAGCCCAGCGGTGGACCACGAGCAGTACTTC.

This clonotype was seen a few times. The chain joins TRBV5-1 to TRBJ2-1; the D gene is possibly TRBD2 (5 bases). Per the germline V gene, CDR1 is SGHRS and CDR2 is YFSETQ. This CDR3 spans 15 amino acids. Trimming took off 7 bases at V and 0 bases at J, with 14 bases between the two ends. The CDR3 sequence is CASASGGGSYNEQFF. The CDR3 region has the DNA TGCGCCAGCGCTTCGGGCGGAGGCTCCTACAATGAGCAGTTCTTC.

V is TRBV5-5 and J is TRBJ2-3; D possibly corresponds to TRBD1 (5 bases). V lost 1 base and J lost 0, with 15 bases in between. CDR1 and CDR2 from the germline V gene are SGHKS and YYEKEE (reference sequence). The CDR3 is made up of 17 amino acids. CDR3 amino acids: CASSLMQGWGSTDTQYF. In nucleotides, the CDR3 is TGTGCCAGCAGCTTGATGCAGGGTTGGGGCAGCACAGATACGCAGTATTTT.

The chain employs TRBV10-2 and TRBJ2-7; D unclear. Per germline, CDR1 WSHSY and CDR2 SAAADI. The V end was cut by 0 bases, the J end by 7 bases, with 10 bases between. CDR3 length: 13 residues. In nucleotides, the CDR3 is TGCGCCAGCAGTGAGTCGACGTCCTTGGAGCAGTACTTC. It is translated as CASSESTSLEQYF.

The rearrangement links TRBV2 to TRBJ2-3; TRBD2 matches 7 bases. After removal of 4 bases from V and 0 bases from J, the junction contained 16 bases not matched to a gene. Germline V gives CDR1 SNHLY, CDR2 FYNNEI. This CDR3 region has 19 residues. In DNA, the CDR3 is TGTGCCAGCAGTGCCGTTCTAGCGGAGGCAGAGACTAGCACAGATACGCAGTATTTT. Encoded protein: CASSAVLAEAETSTDTQYF.

Only one count was recorded for this clonotype. The chain employs TRBV7-3 and TRBJ2-1, with 10 bases identical to TRBD2. CDR1 and CDR2 (germline): SGHTA, FQGTGA. V trimming: 1 base; J trimming: 8 bases; junction bases outside the gene matches: 8. This CDR3 spans 16 amino acids. The CDR3 DNA reads as TGTGCCAGCAGCTTAATGGGTAGCGGGAGGTCGGATGAGCAGTTCTTC. Translated: CASSLMGSGRSDEQFF. Using reference TRBV7-3 and TRBJ2-1 for the parts outside the CDR3, the full variable domain is GAGVSQTPSNKVTEKGKYVELRCDPISGHTALYWYRQSLGQGPEFLIYFQGTGAADDSGLPNDRFFAVRPEGSVSTLKIQRTERGDSAVYLCASSLMGSGRSDEQFFGPGTRLTVL.

This clonotype was counted between two and nine times. The CDR3 reads CASSSNPRQGVYEQYF. CDR3 bases: TGTGCCAGCAGTTCCAATCCTCGACAGGGGGTGTACGAGCAGTACTTC. J is TRBJ2-7 and V is TRBV27; 9 nucleotides agree with TRBD1. The trim removed 4 bases at V and 4 bases at J, leaving 11 bases unmatched. The CDR3 covers 16 residues. In germline, CDR1 is MNHEY, CDR2 SMNVEV (reference sequence).

This clonotype was counted a few times. The chain uses TRBV27 and TRBJ2-7; D tentatively reads TRBD1 or TRBD2 (5 bases each). CDR3 length equals 14 residues. The ends were cut back, 6 bases at V and 6 bases at J, with 18 bases in the middle. Germline CDR1 is MNHEY and CDR2 is SMNVEV (reference sequence). The CDR3 protein is CASSPVGVGFEQYF. The CDR3 region has the DNA TGTGCCAGCAGCCCGGTGGGGGTAGGGTTCGAGCAGTACTTC.

The V and J genes are TRBV5-1 and TRBJ1-1; D not resolved. This CDR3 is 14 amino acids long. The V gene lost 1 base and the J gene lost 3 bases, with 10 bases spanning the gap. Germline V gene sequence: CDR1 SGHRS, CDR2 YFSETQ. The CDR3 reads CASSLRGYDTEAFF. CDR3 DNA: TGCGCCAGCAGCTTGCGTGGGTATGACACTGAAGCTTTCTTT.

The chain carries TRBV7-9 and TRBJ2-7, with D uncertain. The CDR3 covers 12 residues. Per the germline V gene, CDR1 is SEHNR and CDR2 is FQNEAQ (reference sequence). CDR3 in DNA: TGTGCTTCTACGGCTATTTCTTACGAGCAGTACTTC. This gives the protein CASTAISYEQYF. Looking up the rest from reference TRBV7-9 and TRBJ2-7 gives the full variable domain: DTGVSQNPRHKITKRGQNVTFRCDPISEHNRLYWYRQTLGQGPEFLTYFQNEAQLEKSRLLSDRFSAERPKGSFSTLEIQRTEQGDSAMYLCASTAISYEQYFGPGTRLTVT.

In this sample, this clonotype turned up a few times. This chain joins TRBV12-3 or TRBV12-4 and TRBJ2-1; maybe TRBD2 (5 bases). This CDR3 is built from 15 residues. V was trimmed by 3 bases and J by 7 bases, leaving 16 bases between them. CDR3 loop: CASSLSRGLGNEQFF. DNA for the CDR3: TGTGCCAGCAGTTTGAGCCGGGGATTGGGGAATGAGCAGTTCTTC.

The rearrangement joins TRBV4-1 to TRBJ2-7, with 10 bases lining up with TRBD2. Looked up from germline, CDR1 is MGHRA and CDR2 is YSYEKL. V gave up 0 bases and J gave up 2 bases; unmatched junction bases: 4. CDR3 size: 16 residues. Here the CDR3 reads CASSQDRLAGAYEQYF. As DNA, the CDR3 is TGCGCCAGCAGCCAAGATCGGCTAGCGGGAGCCTACGAGCAGTACTTC.

There are a few counts of this clonotype. The chain uses TRBV7-7 and TRBJ2-1; weak D call: TRBD2 (6 bases). CDR3 size: 16 residues. Trimming left V 1 base short and J 6 bases short, with 16 bases between. Germline lookup yields CDR1 SSHAT and CDR2 FNYEAQ (reference sequence). The CDR3 spells CASSLGGGGLSNEQFF. In DNA form, the CDR3 reads TGTGCCAGCAGCTTAGGGGGTGGAGGGTTATCCAATGAGCAGTTCTTC.

This clonotype came up a few times. The chain joins TRBV20-1 to TRBJ2-3; 9 nucleotides line up with TRBD2. CDR1 and CDR2 from the germline V gene are DFQATT and SNEGSKA (reference sequence). The CDR3 is 13 residues long. The junction had 4 bases not matched to a gene; V was cut back by 5 bases and J by 4 bases. The CDR3 sequence: CSAPRTSADTQYF. CDR3 sequence (DNA): TGCAGTGCTCCCCGGACTAGCGCAGATACGCAGTATTTT.

The chain has TRBV27 and TRBJ2-1, with a possible D match to TRBD2 (7 bases). Between the trimmed V and J ends, which lost 6 bases and 5 bases, there was a span of 26 bases. The CDR3 is 18 residues long. Germline CDR1 MNHEY, CDR2 SMNVEV (reference sequence). CDR3 sequence reads: CASRPLGGGTGANNEQFF. The CDR3 DNA reads as TGTGCCAGCAGACCGCTGGGGGGGGGCACGGGAGCCAACAATGAGCAGTTCTTC.

This clonotype was observed a handful of times. The V gene is TRBV7-9, the J gene TRBJ2-7; perhaps TRBD2 as D (5 bases). V dropped 2 bases and J dropped 5 bases, with 19 bases sitting between them. The CDR3 spans 16 residues. Per germline, CDR1 SEHNR and CDR2 FQNEAQ (reference sequence). The CDR3 nucleotides are TGTGCCAGCAGCTTATCCTGGCGCGAGGGCCATAACGAGCAGTACTTC. Its translation is CASSLSWREGHNEQYF. The whole variable domain, remainder taken from reference TRBV7-9 and TRBJ2-7, is DTGVSQNPRHKITKRGQNVTFRCDPISEHNRLYWYRQTLGQGPEFLTYFQNEAQLEKSRLLSDRFSAERPKGSFSTLEIQRTEQGDSAMYLCASSLSWREGHNEQYFGPGTRLTVT.

The chain couples TRBV7-9 to TRBJ1-1; possibly TRBD1 for D (6 bases). V gave up 5 bases and J gave up 6 bases, with 19 bases separating them. The germline gives CDR1 SEHNR, CDR2 FQNEAQ (reference sequence). CDR3 length equals 15 residues. CDR3 region: CASSHQTGLKSEAFF. The CDR3 region has the DNA TGTGCCAGCAGCCACCAAACAGGGTTAAAGTCTGAAGCTTTCTTT.

V and J are TRBV7-9 and TRBJ2-2; possible D gene TRBD2, 6 bases. CDR3 length: 17 residues. In germline, CDR1 is SEHNR, CDR2 FQNEAQ (reference sequence). Trimming shortened V by 1 base and J by 2 bases, and 14 bases separated the two germline ends. CDR3 sequence reads: CASSLVRSGPNTGELFF. CDR3 sequence (DNA): TGTGCCAGCAGCTTAGTCAGGAGCGGGCCTAACACCGGGGAGCTGTTTTTT.

This chain joins TRBV16 and TRBJ2-3; D unresolved. The CDR3 loop spans 12 amino acids. Germline assignment: CDR1 KGHSY and CDR2 FQNENV. Trimming took 6 bases from V and 14 from J, leaving 18 bases between them. CDR3 loop: CASSFQPSPTYF. The DNA of the CDR3 is TGTGCCAGCAGTTTTCAGCCATCCCCAACGTATTTT. Full variable domain (rest looked up from reference TRBV16 and TRBJ2-3): GEEVAQTPKHLVRGEGQKAKLYCAPIKGHSYVFWYQQVLKNEFKFLISFQNENVFDETGMPKERFSAKCLPNSPCSLEIQATKLEDSAVYFCASSFQPSPTYFGPGTRLTVL.